These 17 T cell receptor beta chains share one sample of origin, sequenced in a study of blood T cell repertoires in COVID-19. The data were produced by immunoSEQ multiplex PCR, yet TCRdb's version contains in-frame clones alone and is incomplete. The sample yields 160,000 or so clones, around 80% seen once. The sequencing input was PBMCs or T cells enriched from blood (not recorded which). The receptors stem from a woman in her forties or fifties who had recovered from COVID-19.

V and J are TRBV7-9 and TRBJ1-3, with D possibly matching TRBD1 (5 bases). The germline V gene encodes CDR1 SEHNR and CDR2 FQNEAQ (reference sequence). The CDR3 sequence is 15 residues long. The V end was cut by 7 bases, the J end by 1 base, with 14 bases between. CDR3 amino acids: CASTPSEGSGNTIYF. CDR3 DNA sequence: TGTGCCAGCACTCCATCGGAGGGGTCTGGAAACACCATATATTTT.

The gene calls are TRBV5-1 and TRBJ1-2, with D possibly matching TRBD1 (5 bases). This CDR3 contains 12 residues. Germline V CDR1 and CDR2: SGHRS, YFSETQ. Trimming cost V 4 bases and J 5 bases, with 9 bases left between them. CDR3 amino acids: CASSAGLYGYTF. DNA of the CDR3: TGCGCCAGCAGCGCGGGACTGTATGGCTACACCTTC.

This sequence joins TRBV9 and TRBJ2-1, with 14 bases identical to TRBD2. CDR1 SGDLS and CDR2 YYNGEE come from the germline V gene. This CDR3 spans 17 amino acids. V was clipped by 6 bases and J by 6 bases; unmatched bases: 11. CDR3 sequence: CASTSGVGLAGGNEQFF. CDR3 DNA: TGTGCCAGCACCTCCGGGGTCGGACTAGCGGGGGGCAATGAGCAGTTCTTC.

The chain employs TRBV6-2 or TRBV6-3 and TRBJ1-5, with 9 bases lining up with TRBD1. This CDR3 is built from 17 residues. The germline V gene has CDR1 MNHEY and CDR2 SVGEGT. With 5 bases clipped from V and 1 base from J, the junction kept 9 bases outside the gene matches. The CDR3 DNA reads as TGTGCCAGCAGTCCCGGGACAGGGACCCCGAGCAATCAGCCCCAGCATTTT. This translates into CASSPGTGTPSNQPQHF.

The gene calls are TRBV6-5 and TRBJ1-2; D is undetermined. Germline V gives CDR1 MNHEY, CDR2 SVGAGI. CDR3 length: 12 residues. Trimming shortened V by 7 bases and J by 7 bases, and 13 bases separated the two germline ends. CDR3 sequence reads: CASTTIAGGYTF. CDR3 in DNA: TGTGCCAGCACCACAATAGCGGGTGGCTACACCTTC.

In this sample, this clone turned up once. CDR3 amino acids: CASKVGQVRELFF. CDR3 in DNA: TGCGCCAGCAAGGTTGGGCAGGTCCGGGAGCTGTTTTTT. The V call is TRBV4-3, the J call TRBJ2-2, with D unclear. CDR1 and CDR2 (germline): LGHNA, YSLEER. The CDR3 consists of 13 residues. With 7 bases removed from V and 9 bases from J, the gap between germline ends came to 15 bases.

DNA of the CDR3: TGCAGCGTTGGGCAGGCGACGGATAACTATGGCTACACCTTC. Amino acids: CSVGQATDNYGYTF. V gene TRBV29-1 combines with J gene TRBJ1-2; no clear D. Looked up from germline, CDR1 is SQVTM and CDR2 is ANQGSEA. CDR3 length: 14 residues. Trimming removed 4 bases at V and 1 base at J, with 13 bases between.

The CDR3 region is CASSIIAGTVYNEQFF. For the CDR3, the DNA is TGTGCCAGTAGTATAATCGCCGGGACAGTGTACAATGAGCAGTTCTTC. V usage is TRBV19 and J usage is TRBJ2-1; the match to TRBD1 covers 7 bases. J gave up 4 bases and V 2 bases, and 8 bases lay outside the gene matches. The germline V gene encodes CDR1 LNHDA and CDR2 SQIVND (reference sequence). This CDR3 has 16 residues.

The count of this clone is one. The chain carries TRBV6-5 and TRBJ2-3, with D unresolved. This CDR3 comprises 15 residues. V was pared by 6 bases and J by 5 bases, with 18 bases between. Germline V gene sequence: CDR1 MNHEY, CDR2 SVGAGI. CDR3 in amino acids: CASRRQTHHIDTQYF. The CDR3 nucleotides are TGTGCCAGCAGACGTCAGACTCATCACATAGATACGCAGTATTTT.

The chain joins TRBV6-5 to TRBJ2-7; D perhaps matches TRBD1 (6 bases). CDR3 length: 14 residues. Germline V gene sequence: CDR1 MNHEY, CDR2 SVGAGI. Trimming cost V 6 bases and J 5 bases, with 17 bases left between them. For the CDR3, the DNA is TGTGCCAGCAGACTCTTCACAGGGCGCGACGAGCAGTACTTC. Encoded protein: CASRLFTGRDEQYF.

The chain couples TRBV5-1 to TRBJ2-3; D is perhaps TRBD1 (5 bases). Per the germline V gene, CDR1 is SGHRS and CDR2 is YFSETQ. Trimming took 2 bases from V and 2 from J, leaving 9 bases between them. The CDR3 has 14 amino acids. The CDR3 bases are TGCGCCAGCAGCTTACAGGTCGTCACAGATACGCAGTATTTT. Amino acid sequence: CASSLQVVTDTQYF.

The V gene is TRBV5-1, the J gene TRBJ2-4, with 10 bases aligning to TRBD1. The germline V gene has CDR1 SGHRS and CDR2 YFSETQ. V shed 2 bases, J shed 9 bases, and the junction held 8 bases outside the gene matches. The CDR3 sequence is 15 residues long. The CDR3 loop is CASSFSDRGQSIQYF. CDR3 nucleotide sequence: TGCGCCAGCAGCTTCTCTGACAGGGGGCAAAGCATTCAGTACTTC.

The chain carries TRBV7-9 and TRBJ2-1; TRBD1 agrees at 8 bases. Germline V lookup: CDR1 SEHNR, CDR2 FQNEAQ (reference sequence). This CDR3 is built from 14 residues. V lost 3 bases to trimming and J lost 10 bases; unmatched junction nucleotides: 8. The CDR3 loop is CASSFTGTGGEQFF. The CDR3, as DNA: TGTGCCAGCAGCTTTACCGGGACAGGAGGGGAGCAGTTCTTC.

The gene calls are TRBV11-2 and TRBJ2-1, with D hard to call. The CDR3 runs to 12 residues. Trimming took off 3 bases at V and 4 bases at J, with 4 bases between the two ends. The V gene's germline CDR1 is SGHAT and CDR2 FQNNGV. The CDR3 DNA follows: TGTGCCAGCAGCTTCCAGTACAATGAGCAGTTCTTC. Residues: CASSFQYNEQFF.

The rearrangement uses TRBV28 and TRBJ2-7; weak D call: TRBD1 (5 bases). The CDR3 is made up of 17 amino acids. The V gene's germline CDR1 is MDHEN and CDR2 SYDVKM. The V gene lost 4 bases and the J gene lost 5 bases, with 24 bases spanning the gap. CDR3 sequence reads: CASSYTALTDRRHEQYF. CDR3 bases: TGTGCCAGCAGTTATACGGCCTTGACAGACCGTCGCCACGAGCAGTACTTC.

The chain is built from TRBV6-2 or TRBV6-3 and TRBJ2-3, with 10 bases that match TRBD2. The CDR3 length is 14 residues. CDR1 and CDR2 (germline): MNHEY, SVGEGT. V dropped 6 bases and J dropped 3; count of bases not matched to a gene: 3. In nucleotides, the CDR3 is TGTGCCAGCAGACCTAGCGGGAGAACAGATACGCAGTATTTT. It encodes CASRPSGRTDTQYF.

The gene calls are TRBV9 and TRBJ1-5; 10 nucleotides match TRBD1. The CDR3 spans 15 residues. From germline, CDR1 is SGDLS and CDR2 YYNGEE. V trimming: 0 bases; J trimming: 8 bases; junction bases outside the gene matches: 5. Here the CDR3 reads CASSVEGQGMEPQHF. CDR3 nucleotide sequence: TGTGCCAGCAGCGTAGAGGGACAGGGGATGGAGCCCCAGCATTTT.